These T cell receptor beta chains were read from a single sample in a study of control samples from healthy donors and cancer patients. Assay: immunoSEQ multiplex PCR; the TCRdb copy retains only in-frame clones and omits some. The repertoire holds roughly 200,000 clones, with just under 95% as singletons. What was sequenced was blood. The receptors were sampled from a man between 18 and 35 years old in good health. The CDR3 runs from the conserved cysteine through the conserved F or W. Each record gives: D gene, V gene, J gene, clone size, CDR3 DNA, CDR3 protein. D genes are given only for firm matches. Expanded clones are given a class, and other clones once, few, many or no size at all.

TRBD1,TRBV6-6,TRBJ1-4,.,TGTGCCAGCAGCACCGGGACAGGGAGTGAAAAACTGTTTTTT,CASSTGTGSEKLFF
.,TRBV29-1,TRBJ1-2,.,TGCAGCGTTGATTTTGGGTCCGCCCGCTACACCTTC,CSVDFGSARYTF
.,TRBV4-2,TRBJ2-7,.,TGTGCCAGCAGCCAAGTTGGGCAGGGAAGCTACGAGCAGTACTTC,CASSQVGQGSYEQYF
.,TRBV6-5,TRBJ2-7,.,TGTGCCAGCAGTTCCGGACAGTCTTACGAGCAGTACTTC,CASSSGQSYEQYF
.,TRBV5-4,TRBJ2-5,.,TGTGCCAGCAGCTTTCGATCTCCGAGTCAAGAGACCCAGTACTTC,CASSFRSPSQETQYF
TRBD1,TRBV19,TRBJ1-6,.,TGTGCCAGTAGTACCAGGACAGGGGAAAATAATTCACCCCTCCACTTT,CASSTRTGENNSPLHF
TRBD1,TRBV11-1,TRBJ2-7,.,TGTGCCAGCAGCTTAAGTACAGGGGGGAGCGAGCAGTACTTC,CASSLSTGGSEQYF
.,TRBV6-2/TRBV6-3,TRBJ2-7,.,TGTGCCAGCAGTTACTCGATATCGCGGCTCTCCTACGAGCAGTACTTC,CASSYSISRLSYEQYF
.,TRBV7-2,TRBJ2-2,.,TGTGCCAGCAGCTTAGACCCCGCGAACACCGGGGAGCTGTTTTTT,CASSLDPANTGELFF
.,TRBV18,TRBJ1-2,.,TGTGCCAGCTCCCCCCGCGACAGAGCTAACTATGGCTACACCTTC,CASSPRDRANYGYTF
TRBD1,TRBV30,TRBJ2-3,.,TGTGCCTGGAGTAAAGGGGGCCCGCCAGATACGCAGTATTTT,CAWSKGGPPDTQYF
.,TRBV24-1,TRBJ1-1,.,TGTGCCACCAGTGATACCTCGAAGGGGAACACTGAAGCTTTCTTT,CATSDTSKGNTEAFF
TRBD1,TRBV9,TRBJ2-7,.,TGTGCCAGCAGCCCTCGGACAGGGCCGAGCGAGCAGTACTTC,CASSPRTGPSEQYF
.,TRBV10-2,TRBJ1-2,.,TGCGCCAGCAGTGAGTCGAGGGCGGGCTATGGCTACACCTTC,CASSESRAGYGYTF
.,TRBV12-3/TRBV12-4,TRBJ2-7,few,TGTGCCAGCAGTTCGGGACCGAACTACGAGCAGTACTTC,CASSSGPNYEQYF
.,TRBV28,TRBJ1-3,.,TGTGCCAGCAGTGGGTCAGCGAGAAACACCATATATTTT,CASSGSARNTIYF
TRBD1,TRBV6-2/TRBV6-3,TRBJ1-5,.,TGTGCCAGCAGTCCGAGGGACAGAGGCAATCAGCCCCAGCATTTT,CASSPRDRGNQPQHF
TRBD1,TRBV19,TRBJ2-1,.,TGTGCCAGTACTGACTTCGGGACAGGGACCTACAATGAGCAGTTCTTC,CASTDFGTGTYNEQFF
.,TRBV21-1,TRBJ1-2,.,TGTGCCAGCATCGACAGGGAGTGCGACTATGGCTACACCTTC,CASIDRECDYGYTF
.,TRBV19,TRBJ2-1,.,TGTGCCAGTAGTTACCGGGACATCGGATACAATGAGCAGTTCTTC,CASSYRDIGYNEQFF
.,TRBV13,TRBJ2-1,.,TGTGCCAGCAGCCCGGGCCTTGGGGGGTACAATGAGCAGTTCTTC,CASSPGLGGYNEQFF
.,TRBV28,TRBJ1-1,.,TGTGCCAGCAGTGGGGGTAACACTGAAGCTTTCTTT,CASSGGNTEAFF
.,TRBV3-1/TRBV3-2,TRBJ2-1,.,TGTGCCAGCAGCCATCATATTATAGCACAGAACAATGAGCAGTTCTTC,CASSHHIIAQNNEQFF
.,TRBV30,TRBJ2-6,once,TGTGCCTGGAAAGCCTCTGGGGCCAACGTCCTGACTTTC,CAWKASGANVLTF
.,TRBV18,TRBJ2-7,.,TGTGCCAGTTCCAGGGGCGCGTCCACCTACGAGCAGTACTTC,CASSRGASTYEQYF
.,TRBV7-8,TRBJ2-2,.,TGTGCCAGCAGCTTACCGGGGCGCCTCACCGGGGAGCTGTTTTTT,CASSLPGRLTGELFF
.,TRBV2,TRBJ2-1,.,TGTGCCAGCTGGGGCGGGAATGAGCAGTTCTTC,CASWGGNEQFF
.,TRBV29-1,TRBJ1-2,.,TGCAGCGTTGAGTTGAAGGGAGCAGGCTATGGCTACACCTTC,CSVELKGAGYGYTF
.,TRBV5-1,TRBJ2-3,.,TGCGCCAGCAGCTTATCCGATACGCAGTATTTT,CASSLSDTQYF
.,TRBV6-5,TRBJ1-1,.,TGTGCCAGCAGTTACTCGGATTTTACTGAAGCTTTCTTT,CASSYSDFTEAFF
.,TRBV19,TRBJ1-3,once,TGTGCCAGTAGTGCGGGGAGCAGAACATCTGGAAACACCATATATTTT,CASSAGSRTSGNTIYF